The present TCR beta chain was sequenced within a study of blood T cell repertoires in COVID-19. Background on the study: Material from acute and convalescent COVID-19 was sourced from the United States, Italy and Spain. T cells, B-cell-depleted T cells, or PBMCs provided the cDNA or gDNA that served as material.

Assay used: immunoSEQ multiplex PCR; TCRdb lists only in-frame clones, some missing. The sample records approximately 310,000 clones, approximately 83% being singletons. This clone showed up just a few times. CDR3 size: 15 residues. The V end was cut by 4 bases, the J end by 1 base, with 14 bases between. CDR1 is SGHRS, CDR2 YFSETQ, per germline. The clonotype comes from a man aged 25-45 years who had recovered from COVID-19. The rearrangement links TRBV5-1 to TRBJ1-1; the D is unclear. Specimen: PBMCs or T cells enriched from blood (not recorded which). Here the CDR3 DNA reads TGCGCCAGCAGCCCGGGTGTGGGTCGGAACACTGAAGCTTTCTTT. Protein product: CASSPGVGRNTEAFF.